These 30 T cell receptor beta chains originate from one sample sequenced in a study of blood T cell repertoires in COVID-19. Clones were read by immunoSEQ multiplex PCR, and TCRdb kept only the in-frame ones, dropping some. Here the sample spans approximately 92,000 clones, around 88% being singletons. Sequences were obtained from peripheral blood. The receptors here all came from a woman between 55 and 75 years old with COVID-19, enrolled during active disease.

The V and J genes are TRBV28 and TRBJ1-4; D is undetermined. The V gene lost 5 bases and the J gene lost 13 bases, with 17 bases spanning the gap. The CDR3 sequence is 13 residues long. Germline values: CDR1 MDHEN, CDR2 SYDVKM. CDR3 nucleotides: TGTGCCAGCAGTGCCCCGGTCCCGAGGAGACTGTTTTTT. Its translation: CASSAPVPRRLFF.

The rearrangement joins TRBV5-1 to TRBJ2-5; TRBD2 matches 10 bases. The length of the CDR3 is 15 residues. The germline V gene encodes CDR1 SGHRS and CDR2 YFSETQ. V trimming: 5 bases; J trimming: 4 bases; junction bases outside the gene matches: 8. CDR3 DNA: TGCGCCAGCAGGCCCGCAGCGGGGGGGCGAGAGACCCAGTACTTC. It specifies CASRPAAGGRETQYF.

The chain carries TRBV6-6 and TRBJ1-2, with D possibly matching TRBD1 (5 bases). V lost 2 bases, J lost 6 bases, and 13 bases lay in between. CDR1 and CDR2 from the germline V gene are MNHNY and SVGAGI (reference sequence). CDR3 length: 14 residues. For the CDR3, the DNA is TGTGCCAGCAGTTACCCTTTACAGGATAATGGCTACACCTTC. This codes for CASSYPLQDNGYTF.

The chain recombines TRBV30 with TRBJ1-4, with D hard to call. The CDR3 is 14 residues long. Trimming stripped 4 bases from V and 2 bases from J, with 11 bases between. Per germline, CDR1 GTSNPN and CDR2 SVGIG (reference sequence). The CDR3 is CAWNEAATNEKLFF. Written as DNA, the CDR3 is TGTGCCTGGAACGAGGCGGCGACTAATGAAAAACTGTTTTTT.

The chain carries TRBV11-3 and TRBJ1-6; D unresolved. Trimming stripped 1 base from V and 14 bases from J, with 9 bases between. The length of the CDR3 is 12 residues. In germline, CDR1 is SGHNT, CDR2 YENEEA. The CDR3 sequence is CASSLGGGALHF. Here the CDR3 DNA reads TGTGCCAGCAGCTTAGGAGGCGGGGCCCTCCACTTT. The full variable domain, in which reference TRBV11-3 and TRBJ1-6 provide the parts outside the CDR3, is EAGVVQSPRYKIIEKKQPVAFWCNPISGHNTLYWYLQNLGQGPELLIRYENEEAVDDSQLPKDRFSAERLKGVDSTLKIQPAELGDSAVYLCASSLGGGALHFGNGTRLTVT.

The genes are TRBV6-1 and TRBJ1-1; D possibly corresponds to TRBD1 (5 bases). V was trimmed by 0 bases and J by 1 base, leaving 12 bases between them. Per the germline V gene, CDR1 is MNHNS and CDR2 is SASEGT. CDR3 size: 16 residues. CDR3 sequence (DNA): TGTGCCAGCAGTGAAGCGCACGGACACCCGAACACTGAAGCTTTCTTT. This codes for CASSEAHGHPNTEAFF.

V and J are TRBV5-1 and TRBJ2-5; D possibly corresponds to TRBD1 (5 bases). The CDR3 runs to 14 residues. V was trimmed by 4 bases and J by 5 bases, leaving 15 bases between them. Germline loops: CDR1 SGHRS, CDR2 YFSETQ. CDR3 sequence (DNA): TGCGCCAGCAGCGCCCGTGGGGCTGGGGAGACCCAGTACTTC. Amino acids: CASSARGAGETQYF.

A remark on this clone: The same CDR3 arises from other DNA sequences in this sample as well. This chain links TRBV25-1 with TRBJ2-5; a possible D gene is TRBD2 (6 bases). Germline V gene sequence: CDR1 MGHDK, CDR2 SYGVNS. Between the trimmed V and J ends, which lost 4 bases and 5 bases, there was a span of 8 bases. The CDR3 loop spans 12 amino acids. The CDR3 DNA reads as TGTGCCAGCAGTGGAGGAGGGGAGACCCAGTACTTC. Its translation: CASSGGGETQYF. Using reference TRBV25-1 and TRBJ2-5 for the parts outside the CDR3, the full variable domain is EADIYQTPRYLVIGTGKKITLECSQTMGHDKMYWYQQDPGMELHLIHYSYGVNSTEKGDLSSESTVSRIRTEHFPLTLESARPSHTSQYLCASSGGGETQYFGPGTRLLVL.

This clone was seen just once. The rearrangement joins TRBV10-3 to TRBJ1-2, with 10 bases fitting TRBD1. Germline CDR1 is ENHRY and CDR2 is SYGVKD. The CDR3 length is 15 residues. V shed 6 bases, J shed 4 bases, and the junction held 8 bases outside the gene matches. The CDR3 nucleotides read TGTGCCATCAGCGCTTGGACAGGGGGTAGCTATGGCTACACCTTC. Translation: CAISAWTGGSYGYTF.

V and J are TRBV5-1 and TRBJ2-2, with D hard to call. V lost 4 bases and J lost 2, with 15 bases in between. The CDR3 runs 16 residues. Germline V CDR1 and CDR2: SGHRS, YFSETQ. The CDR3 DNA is TGCGCCAGCAGCCGACTGGTCTCCGGCAACACCGGGGAGCTGTTTTTT. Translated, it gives CASSRLVSGNTGELFF. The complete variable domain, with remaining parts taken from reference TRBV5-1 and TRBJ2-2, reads KAGVTQTPRYLIKTRGQQVTLSCSPISGHRSVSWYQQTPGQGLQFLFEYFSETQRNKGNFPGRFSGRQFSNSRSEMNVSTLELGDSALYLCASSRLVSGNTGELFFGEGSRLTVL.

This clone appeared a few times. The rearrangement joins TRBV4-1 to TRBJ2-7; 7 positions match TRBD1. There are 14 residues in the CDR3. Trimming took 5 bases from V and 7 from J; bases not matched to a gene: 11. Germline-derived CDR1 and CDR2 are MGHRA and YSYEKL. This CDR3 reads CASSTDRAGWEQYF. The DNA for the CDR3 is TGCGCCAGCAGCACCGACAGGGCCGGATGGGAGCAGTACTTC.

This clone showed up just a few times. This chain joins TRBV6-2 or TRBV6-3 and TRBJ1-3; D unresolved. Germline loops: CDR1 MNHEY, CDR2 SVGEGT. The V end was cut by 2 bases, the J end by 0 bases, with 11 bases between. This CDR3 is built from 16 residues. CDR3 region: CASSYPETDSGNTIYF. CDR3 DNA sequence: TGTGCCAGCAGTTACCCCGAGACTGACTCTGGAAACACCATATATTTT.

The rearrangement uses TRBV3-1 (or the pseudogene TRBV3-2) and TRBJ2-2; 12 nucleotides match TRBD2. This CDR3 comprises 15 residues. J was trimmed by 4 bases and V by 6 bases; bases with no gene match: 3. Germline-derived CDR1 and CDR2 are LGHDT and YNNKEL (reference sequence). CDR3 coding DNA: TGTGCCAGCAGTCTGACTAGCGGGGGCACCGGGGAGCTGTTTTTT. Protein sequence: CASSLTSGGTGELFF.

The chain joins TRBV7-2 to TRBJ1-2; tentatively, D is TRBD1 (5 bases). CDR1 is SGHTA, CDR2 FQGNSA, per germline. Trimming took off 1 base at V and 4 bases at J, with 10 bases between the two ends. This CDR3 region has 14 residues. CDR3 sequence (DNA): TGTGCCAGCAGCTTAGTTCTGGGGGGCTATGGCTACACCTTC. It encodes CASSLVLGGYGYTF.

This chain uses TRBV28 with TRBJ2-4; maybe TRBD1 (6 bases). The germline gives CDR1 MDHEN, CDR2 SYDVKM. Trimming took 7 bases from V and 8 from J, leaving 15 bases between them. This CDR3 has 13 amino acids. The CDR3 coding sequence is TGTGCCAGCACCCGGACAGTAAGGGACATTCAGTACTTC. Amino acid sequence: CASTRTVRDIQYF. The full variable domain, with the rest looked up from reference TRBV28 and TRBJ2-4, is DVKVTQSSRYLVKRTGEKVFLECVQDMDHENMFWYRQDPGLGLRLIYFSYDVKMKEKGDIPEGYSVSREKKERFSLILESASTNQTSMYLCASTRTVRDIQYFGAGTRLSVL.

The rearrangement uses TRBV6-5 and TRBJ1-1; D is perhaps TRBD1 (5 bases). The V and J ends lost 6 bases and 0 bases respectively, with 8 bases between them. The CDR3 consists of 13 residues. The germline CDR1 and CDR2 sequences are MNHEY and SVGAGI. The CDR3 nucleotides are TGTGCCAGCAGGGGGCAGGTGAACACTGAAGCTTTCTTT. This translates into CASRGQVNTEAFF.

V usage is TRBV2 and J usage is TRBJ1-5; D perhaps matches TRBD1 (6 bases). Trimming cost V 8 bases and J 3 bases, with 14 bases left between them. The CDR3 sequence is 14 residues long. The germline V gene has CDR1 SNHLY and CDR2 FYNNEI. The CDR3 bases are TGTGCCAGCGGACCAACAGGGTACAATCAGCCCCAGCATTTT. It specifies CASGPTGYNQPQHF.

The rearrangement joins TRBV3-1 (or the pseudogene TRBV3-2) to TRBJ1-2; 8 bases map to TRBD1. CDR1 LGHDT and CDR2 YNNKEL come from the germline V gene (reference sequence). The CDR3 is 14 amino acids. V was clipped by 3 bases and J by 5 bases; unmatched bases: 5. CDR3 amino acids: CASSQDRVAYGYTF. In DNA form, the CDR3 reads TGTGCCAGCAGCCAGGACAGGGTTGCATATGGCTACACCTTC.

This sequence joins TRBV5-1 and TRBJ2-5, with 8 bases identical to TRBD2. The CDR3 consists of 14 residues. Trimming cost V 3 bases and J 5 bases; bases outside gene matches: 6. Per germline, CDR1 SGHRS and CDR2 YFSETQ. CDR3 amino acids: CASSSRTSPETQYF. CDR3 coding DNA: TGCGCCAGCAGCTCCCGGACTAGCCCCGAGACCCAGTACTTC. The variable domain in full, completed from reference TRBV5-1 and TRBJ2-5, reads KAGVTQTPRYLIKTRGQQVTLSCSPISGHRSVSWYQQTPGQGLQFLFEYFSETQRNKGNFPGRFSGRQFSNSRSEMNVSTLELGDSALYLCASSSRTSPETQYFGPGTRLLVL.

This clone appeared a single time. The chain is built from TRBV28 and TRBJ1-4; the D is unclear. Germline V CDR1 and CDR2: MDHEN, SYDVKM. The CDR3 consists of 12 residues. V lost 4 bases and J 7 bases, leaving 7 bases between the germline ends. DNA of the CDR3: TGTGCCAGCAGTTCCCAGATTGAAAAACTGTTTTTT. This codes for CASSSQIEKLFF.

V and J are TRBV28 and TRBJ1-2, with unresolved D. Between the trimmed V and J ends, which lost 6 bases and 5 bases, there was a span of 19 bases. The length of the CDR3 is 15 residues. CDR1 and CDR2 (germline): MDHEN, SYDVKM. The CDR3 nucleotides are TGTGCCAGCAGGCCTAATCTCCCGGGATTTTATGGCTACACCTTC. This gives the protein CASRPNLPGFYGYTF.

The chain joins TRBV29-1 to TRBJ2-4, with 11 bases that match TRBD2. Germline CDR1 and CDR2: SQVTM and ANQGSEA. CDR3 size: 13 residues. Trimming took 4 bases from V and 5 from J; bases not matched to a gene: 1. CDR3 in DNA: TGCAGCGTTGTAGCGGGGGGGGAAAACATTCAGTACTTC. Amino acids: CSVVAGGENIQYF.

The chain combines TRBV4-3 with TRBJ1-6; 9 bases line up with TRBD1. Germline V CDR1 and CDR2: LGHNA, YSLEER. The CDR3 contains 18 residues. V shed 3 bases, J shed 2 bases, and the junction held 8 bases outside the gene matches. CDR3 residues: CASSHPTDRGPYNSPLHF. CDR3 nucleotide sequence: TGCGCCAGCAGCCACCCTACGGACAGGGGACCCTATAATTCACCCCTCCACTTT.

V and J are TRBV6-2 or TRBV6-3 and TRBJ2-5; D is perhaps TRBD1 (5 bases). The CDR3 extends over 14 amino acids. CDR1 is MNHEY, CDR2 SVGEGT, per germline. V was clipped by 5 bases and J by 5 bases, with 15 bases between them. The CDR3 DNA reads TGTGCCAGCAGTGCCGTGACAGTGTACGAGACCCAGTACTTC. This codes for CASSAVTVYETQYF.

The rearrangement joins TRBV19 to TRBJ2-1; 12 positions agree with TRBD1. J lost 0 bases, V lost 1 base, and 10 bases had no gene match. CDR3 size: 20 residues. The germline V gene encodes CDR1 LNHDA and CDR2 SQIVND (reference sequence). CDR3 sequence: CASSIVPGTGGRSSYNEQFF. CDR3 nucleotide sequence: TGTGCCAGTAGTATAGTCCCCGGGACAGGGGGCAGAAGCTCCTACAATGAGCAGTTCTTC.

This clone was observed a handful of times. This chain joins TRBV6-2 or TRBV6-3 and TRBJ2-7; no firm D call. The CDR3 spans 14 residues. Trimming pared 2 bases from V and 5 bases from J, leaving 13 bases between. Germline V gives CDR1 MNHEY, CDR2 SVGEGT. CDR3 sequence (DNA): TGTGCCAGCAGTTACAGTTTACGGGTCCACGAGCAGTACTTC. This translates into CASSYSLRVHEQYF.

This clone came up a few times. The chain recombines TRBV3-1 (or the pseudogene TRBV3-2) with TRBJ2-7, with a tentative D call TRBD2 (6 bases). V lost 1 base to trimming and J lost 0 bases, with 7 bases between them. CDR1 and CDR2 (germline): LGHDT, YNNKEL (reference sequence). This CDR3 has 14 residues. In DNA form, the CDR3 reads TGTGCCAGCAGCCAAGCCGGGGGCTCCTACGAGCAGTACTTC. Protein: CASSQAGGSYEQYF.

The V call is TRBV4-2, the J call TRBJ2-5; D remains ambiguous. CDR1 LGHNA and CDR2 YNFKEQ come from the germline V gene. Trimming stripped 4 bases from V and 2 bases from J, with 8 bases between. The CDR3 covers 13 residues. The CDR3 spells CASSPREQETQYF. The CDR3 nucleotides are TGTGCCAGCAGCCCCCGTGAGCAAGAGACCCAGTACTTC.

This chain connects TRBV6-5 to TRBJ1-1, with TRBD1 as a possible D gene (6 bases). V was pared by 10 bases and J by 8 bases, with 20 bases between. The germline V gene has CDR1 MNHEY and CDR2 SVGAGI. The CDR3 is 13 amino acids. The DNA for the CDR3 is TGTGCCACCTCCGCGGGGGCGCAGCAGGAAGCTTTCTTT. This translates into CATSAGAQQEAFF.

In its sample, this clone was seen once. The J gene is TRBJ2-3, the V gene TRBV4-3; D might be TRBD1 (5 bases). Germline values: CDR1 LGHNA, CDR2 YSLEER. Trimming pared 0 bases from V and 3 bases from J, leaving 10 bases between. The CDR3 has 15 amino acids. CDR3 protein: CASSQEGVRTDTQYF. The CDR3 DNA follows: TGCGCCAGCAGCCAAGAAGGGGTGAGAACAGATACGCAGTATTTT.